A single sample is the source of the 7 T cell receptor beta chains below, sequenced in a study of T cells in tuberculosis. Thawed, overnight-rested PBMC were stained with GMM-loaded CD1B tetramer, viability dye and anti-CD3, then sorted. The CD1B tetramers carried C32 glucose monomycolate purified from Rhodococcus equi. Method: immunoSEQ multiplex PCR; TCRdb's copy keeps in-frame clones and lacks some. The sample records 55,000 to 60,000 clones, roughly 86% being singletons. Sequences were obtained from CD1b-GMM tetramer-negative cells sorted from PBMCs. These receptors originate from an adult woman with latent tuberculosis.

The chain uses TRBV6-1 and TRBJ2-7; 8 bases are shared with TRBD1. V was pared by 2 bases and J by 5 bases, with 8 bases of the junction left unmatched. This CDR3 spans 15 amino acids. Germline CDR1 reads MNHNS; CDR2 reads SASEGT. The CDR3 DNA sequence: TGTGCCAGCAGTGAACAGGCAGGGGGCGGAGACGAGCAGTACTTC. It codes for CASSEQAGGGDEQYF.

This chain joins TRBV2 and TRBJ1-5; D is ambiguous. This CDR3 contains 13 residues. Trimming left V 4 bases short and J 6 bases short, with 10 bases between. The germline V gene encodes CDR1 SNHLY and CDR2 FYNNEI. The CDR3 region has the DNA TGTGCCAGCAGTGTGCAGGAGGGTCAGCCCCAGCATTTT. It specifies CASSVQEGQPQHF.

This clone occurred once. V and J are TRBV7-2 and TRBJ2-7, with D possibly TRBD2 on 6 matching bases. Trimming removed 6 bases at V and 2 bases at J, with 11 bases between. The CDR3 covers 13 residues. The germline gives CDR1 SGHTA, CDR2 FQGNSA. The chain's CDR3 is CASSPGLPYEQYF. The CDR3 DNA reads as TGTGCCAGCAGTCCGGGACTCCCCTACGAGCAGTACTTC.

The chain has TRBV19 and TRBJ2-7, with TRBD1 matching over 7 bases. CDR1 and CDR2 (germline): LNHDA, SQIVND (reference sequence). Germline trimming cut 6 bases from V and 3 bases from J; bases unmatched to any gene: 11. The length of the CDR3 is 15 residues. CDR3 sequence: CASSTTRGQNYEQYF. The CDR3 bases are TGTGCCAGTAGCACGACCCGGGGACAGAACTACGAGCAGTACTTC.

Here the CDR3 DNA reads TGTGCCAGCGGGGGGGATTTCTCCTACAATGAGCAGTTCTTC. Amino acid sequence: CASGGDFSYNEQFF. The V call is TRBV7-9, the J call TRBJ2-1; 7 bases are a match to TRBD2. Unmatched junction bases numbered 4, after V lost 8 bases and J lost 0 bases. CDR1 SEHNR and CDR2 FQNEAQ come from the germline V gene (reference sequence). The CDR3 runs to 14 residues. The full variable domain, with the rest looked up from reference TRBV7-9 and TRBJ2-1, is DTGVSQNPRHKITKRGQNVTFRCDPISEHNRLYWYRQTLGQGPEFLTYFQNEAQLEKSRLLSDRFSAERPKGSFSTLEIQRTEQGDSAMYLCASGGDFSYNEQFFGPGTRLTVL.

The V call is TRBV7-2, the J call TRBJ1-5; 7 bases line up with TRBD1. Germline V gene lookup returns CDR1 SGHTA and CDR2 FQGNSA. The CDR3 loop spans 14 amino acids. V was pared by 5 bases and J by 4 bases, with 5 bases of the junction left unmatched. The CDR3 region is CASSLGTVNQPQHF. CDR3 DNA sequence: TGTGCCAGCAGCCTCGGGACAGTAAATCAGCCCCAGCATTTT.

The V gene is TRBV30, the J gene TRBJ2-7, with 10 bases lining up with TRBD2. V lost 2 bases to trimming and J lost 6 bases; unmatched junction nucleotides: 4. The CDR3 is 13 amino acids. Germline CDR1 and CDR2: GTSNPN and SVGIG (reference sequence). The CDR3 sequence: CAWSSLAGVEQYF. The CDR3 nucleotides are TGTGCCTGGAGTTCGCTAGCGGGAGTCGAGCAGTACTTC.